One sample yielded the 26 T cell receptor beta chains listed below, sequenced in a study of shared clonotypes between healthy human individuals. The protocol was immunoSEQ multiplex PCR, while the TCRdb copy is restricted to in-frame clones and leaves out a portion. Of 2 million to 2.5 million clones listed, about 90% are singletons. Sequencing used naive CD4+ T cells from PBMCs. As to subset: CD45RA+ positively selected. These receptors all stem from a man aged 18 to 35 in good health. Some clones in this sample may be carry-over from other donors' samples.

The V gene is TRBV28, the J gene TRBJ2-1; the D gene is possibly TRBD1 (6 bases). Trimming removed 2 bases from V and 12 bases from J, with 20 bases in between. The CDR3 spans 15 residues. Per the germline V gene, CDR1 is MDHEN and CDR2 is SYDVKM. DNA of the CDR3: TGTGCCAGCAGTTTACCAACAGGTGCAGGGGACGTGCAGTTCTTC. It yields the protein CASSLPTGAGDVQFF.

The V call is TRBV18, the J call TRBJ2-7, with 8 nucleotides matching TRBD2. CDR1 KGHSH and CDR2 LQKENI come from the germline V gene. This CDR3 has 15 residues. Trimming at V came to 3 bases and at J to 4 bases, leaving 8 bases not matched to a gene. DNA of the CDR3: TGTGCCAGCTCACCCAATTCACTAGCGGCTTACGAGCAGTACTTC. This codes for CASSPNSLAAYEQYF.

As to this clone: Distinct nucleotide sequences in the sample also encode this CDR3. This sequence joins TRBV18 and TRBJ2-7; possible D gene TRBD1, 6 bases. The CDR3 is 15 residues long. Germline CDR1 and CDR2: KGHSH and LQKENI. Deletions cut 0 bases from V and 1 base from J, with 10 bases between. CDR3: CASSPPGQGSYEQYF. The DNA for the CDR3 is TGTGCCAGCTCACCACCTGGTCAGGGGTCCTACGAGCAGTACTTC.

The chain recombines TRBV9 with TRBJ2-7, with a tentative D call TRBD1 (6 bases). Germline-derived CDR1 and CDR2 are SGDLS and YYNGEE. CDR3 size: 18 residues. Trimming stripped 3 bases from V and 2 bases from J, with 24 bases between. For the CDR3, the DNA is TGTGCCAGCAGCGGACAACCGGGACAAACCCCGAACCCCTACGAGCAGTACTTC. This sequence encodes CASSGQPGQTPNPYEQYF.

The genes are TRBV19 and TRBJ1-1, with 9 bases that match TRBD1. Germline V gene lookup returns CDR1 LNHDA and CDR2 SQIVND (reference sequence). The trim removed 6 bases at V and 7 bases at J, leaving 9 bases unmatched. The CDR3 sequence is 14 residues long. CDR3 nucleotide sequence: TGTGCCAGTAGGGTACAGGGGGCGCGGGGTGAAGCTTTCTTT. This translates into CASRVQGARGEAFF.

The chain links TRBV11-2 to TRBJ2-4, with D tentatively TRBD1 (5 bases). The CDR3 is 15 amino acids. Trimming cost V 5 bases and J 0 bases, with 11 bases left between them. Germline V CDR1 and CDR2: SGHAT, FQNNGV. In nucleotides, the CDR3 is TGTGCCAGCAGCCCCCCCCAGGGAGCCAAAAACATTCAGTACTTC. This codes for CASSPPQGAKNIQYF.

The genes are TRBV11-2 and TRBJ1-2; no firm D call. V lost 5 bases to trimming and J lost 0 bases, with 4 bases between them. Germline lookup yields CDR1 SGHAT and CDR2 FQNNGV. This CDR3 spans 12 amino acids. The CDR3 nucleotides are TGTGCCAGCAGCCACTCTAACTATGGCTACACCTTC. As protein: CASSHSNYGYTF.

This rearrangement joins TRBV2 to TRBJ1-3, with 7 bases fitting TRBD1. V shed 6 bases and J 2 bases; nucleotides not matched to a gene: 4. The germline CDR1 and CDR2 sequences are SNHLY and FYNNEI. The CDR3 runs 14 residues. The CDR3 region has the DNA TGTGCCAGCAGGACCGGGACAGCTGGAAACACCATATATTTT. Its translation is CASRTGTAGNTIYF. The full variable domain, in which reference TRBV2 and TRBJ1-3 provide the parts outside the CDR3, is EPEVTQTPSHQVTQMGQEVILRCVPISNHLYFYWYRQILGQKVEFLVSFYNNEISEKSEIFDDQFSVERPDGSNFTLKIRSTKLEDSAMYFCASRTGTAGNTIYFGEGSWLTVV.

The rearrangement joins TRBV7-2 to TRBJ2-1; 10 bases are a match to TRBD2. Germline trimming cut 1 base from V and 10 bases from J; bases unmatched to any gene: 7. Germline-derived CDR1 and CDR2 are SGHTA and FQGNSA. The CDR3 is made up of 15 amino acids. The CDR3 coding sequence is TGTGCCAGCAGCTTAGTGGGGCTAGCGGGAGCAGAGCAGTTCTTC. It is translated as CASSLVGLAGAEQFF.

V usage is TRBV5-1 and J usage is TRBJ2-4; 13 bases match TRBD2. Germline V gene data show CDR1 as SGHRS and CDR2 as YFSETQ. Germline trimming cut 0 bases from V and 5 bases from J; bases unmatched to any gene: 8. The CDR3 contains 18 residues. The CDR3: CASSLELAGGPGQNIQYF. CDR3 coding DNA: TGCGCCAGCAGCTTGGAACTAGCGGGAGGGCCCGGCCAAAACATTCAGTACTTC.

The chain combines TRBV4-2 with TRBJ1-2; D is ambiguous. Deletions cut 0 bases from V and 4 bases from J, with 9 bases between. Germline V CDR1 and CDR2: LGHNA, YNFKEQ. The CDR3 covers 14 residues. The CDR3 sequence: CASSQDRQVYGYTF. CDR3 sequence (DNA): TGTGCCAGCAGCCAAGACAGACAAGTCTATGGCTACACCTTC.

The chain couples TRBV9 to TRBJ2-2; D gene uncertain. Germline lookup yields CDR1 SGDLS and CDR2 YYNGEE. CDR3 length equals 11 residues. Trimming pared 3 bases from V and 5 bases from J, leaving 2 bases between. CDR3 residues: CASSDTGELFF. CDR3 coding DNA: TGTGCCAGCAGCGATACCGGGGAGCTGTTTTTT.

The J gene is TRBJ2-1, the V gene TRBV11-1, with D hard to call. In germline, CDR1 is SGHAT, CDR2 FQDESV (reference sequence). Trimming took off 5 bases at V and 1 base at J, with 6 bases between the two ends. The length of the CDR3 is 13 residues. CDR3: CASSEPSYNEQFF. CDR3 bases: TGTGCCAGCAGCGAACCTTCCTACAATGAGCAGTTCTTC.

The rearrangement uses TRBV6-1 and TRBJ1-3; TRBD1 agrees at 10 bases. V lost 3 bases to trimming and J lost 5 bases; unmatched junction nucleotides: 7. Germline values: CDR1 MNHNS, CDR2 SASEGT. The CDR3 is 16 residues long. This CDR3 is CASSEAGTGARNTIYF. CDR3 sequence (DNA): TGTGCCAGCAGTGAGGCCGGGACAGGGGCTAGAAACACCATATATTTT.

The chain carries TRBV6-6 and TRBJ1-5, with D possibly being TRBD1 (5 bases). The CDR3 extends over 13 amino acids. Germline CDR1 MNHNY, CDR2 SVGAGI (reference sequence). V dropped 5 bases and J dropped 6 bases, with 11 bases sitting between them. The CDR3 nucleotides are TGTGCCAGCAGTGCGGTGAGGGGTCAGCCCCAGCATTTT. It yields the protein CASSAVRGQPQHF.

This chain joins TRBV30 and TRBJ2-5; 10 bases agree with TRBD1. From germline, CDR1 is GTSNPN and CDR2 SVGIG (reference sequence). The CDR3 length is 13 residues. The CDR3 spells CAGDRGLGETQYF. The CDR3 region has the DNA TGTGCTGGAGACAGGGGGCTAGGAGAGACCCAGTACTTC.

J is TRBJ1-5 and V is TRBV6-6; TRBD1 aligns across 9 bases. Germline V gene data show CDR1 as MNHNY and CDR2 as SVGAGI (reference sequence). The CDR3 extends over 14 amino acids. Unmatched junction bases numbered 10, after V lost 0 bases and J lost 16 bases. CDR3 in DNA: TGTGCCAGCAGTTACTCGAGGGACAGGGATCCCCCTCATTTT. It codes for CASSYSRDRDPPHF.

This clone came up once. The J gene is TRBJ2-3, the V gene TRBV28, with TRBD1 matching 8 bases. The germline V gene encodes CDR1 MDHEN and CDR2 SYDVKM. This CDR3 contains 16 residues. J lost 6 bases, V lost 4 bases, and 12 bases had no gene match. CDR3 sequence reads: CASSYDRGRAWDTQYF. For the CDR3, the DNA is TGTGCCAGCAGTTACGACAGGGGACGAGCCTGGGATACGCAGTATTTT.

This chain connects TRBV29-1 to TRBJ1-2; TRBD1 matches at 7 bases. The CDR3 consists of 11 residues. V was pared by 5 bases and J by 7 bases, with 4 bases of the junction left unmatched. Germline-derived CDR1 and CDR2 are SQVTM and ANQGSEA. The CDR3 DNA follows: TGCAGCGTTTGGCAGGGGGTTGGCTACACCTTC. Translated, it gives CSVWQGVGYTF.

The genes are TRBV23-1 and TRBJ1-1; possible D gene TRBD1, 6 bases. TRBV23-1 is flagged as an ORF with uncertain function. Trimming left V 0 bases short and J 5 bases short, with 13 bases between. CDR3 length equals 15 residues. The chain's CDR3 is CASSQSRGEGTEAFF. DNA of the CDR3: TGCGCCAGCAGTCAATCGAGGGGGGAGGGAACTGAAGCTTTCTTT.

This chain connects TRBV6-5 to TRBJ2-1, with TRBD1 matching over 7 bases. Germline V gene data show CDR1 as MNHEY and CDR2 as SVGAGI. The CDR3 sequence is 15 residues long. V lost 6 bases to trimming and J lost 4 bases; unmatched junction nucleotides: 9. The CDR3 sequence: CASSTGQTFYNEQFF. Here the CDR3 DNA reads TGTGCCAGCAGCACGGGACAGACTTTTTACAATGAGCAGTTCTTC.

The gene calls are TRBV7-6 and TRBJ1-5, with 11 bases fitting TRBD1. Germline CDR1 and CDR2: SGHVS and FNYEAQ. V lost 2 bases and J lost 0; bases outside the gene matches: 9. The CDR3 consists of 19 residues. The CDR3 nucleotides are TGTGCCAGCAGCTTAAATTTGGGACAGGGGGACTATAGCAATCAGCCCCAGCATTTT. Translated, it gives CASSLNLGQGDYSNQPQHF.

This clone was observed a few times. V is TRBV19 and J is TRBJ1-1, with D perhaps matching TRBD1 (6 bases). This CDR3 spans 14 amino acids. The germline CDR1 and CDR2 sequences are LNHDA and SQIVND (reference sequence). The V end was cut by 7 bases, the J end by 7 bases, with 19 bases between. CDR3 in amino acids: CASTLMPGALEAFF. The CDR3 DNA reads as TGTGCCAGTACCCTGATGCCGGGGGCACTTGAAGCTTTCTTT. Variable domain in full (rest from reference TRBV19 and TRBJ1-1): DGGITQSPKYLFRKEGQNVTLSCEQNLNHDAMYWYRQDPGQGLRLIYYSQIVNDFQKGDIAEGYSVSREKKESFPLTVTSAQKNPTAFYLCASTLMPGALEAFFGQGTRLTVV.

The CDR3 loop is CASSQALQSTNEQFF. The CDR3 DNA reads TGCGCCAGCAGCCAAGCTTTGCAAAGCACCAATGAGCAGTTCTTC. The chain combines TRBV4-3 with TRBJ2-1; D unresolved. Germline-derived CDR1 and CDR2 are LGHNA and YSLEER. The CDR3 consists of 15 residues. V shed 1 base and J shed 6 bases, with 13 bases lying between them.

The CDR3 DNA reads TGTGCCAGCAGTCAGGATACTAGCGGGAGGATTGGAAAGACCCAGTACTTC. Protein: CASSQDTSGRIGKTQYF. The chain uses TRBV27 and TRBJ2-5; TRBD2 matches at 12 bases. This CDR3 is built from 17 residues. CDR1 is MNHEY and CDR2 is SMNVEV in the germline V gene (reference sequence). Losses at the gene ends were 5 bases for V and 6 bases for J; bases not matched to a gene: 13.

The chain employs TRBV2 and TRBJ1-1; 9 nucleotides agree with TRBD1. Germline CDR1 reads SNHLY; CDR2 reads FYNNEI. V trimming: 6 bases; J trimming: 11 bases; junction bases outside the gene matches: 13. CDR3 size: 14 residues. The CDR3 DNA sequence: TGTGCCAGCAGCCATACCAGCGACAGGGGGTATGCTTTCTTT. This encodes CASSHTSDRGYAFF.